These T cell receptor beta chains were read from a single sample in a study of siplizumab effects on memory and regulatory T cells. Generated by immunoSEQ multiplex PCR, the TCRdb table keeps only in-frame clones and is missing some. The sample yields more than 60,000 clones, 93% seen once. The specimen was CD8+ T cells sorted from blood. The receptors here all came from a human donor in good health. Each CDR3 is given with its conserved first and last residue. A D gene is named only where the DNA matches it firmly. Clone sizes are given selectively: once, few, many, or a class where the clone is expanded.

size: -
V: TRBV7-6
J: TRBJ2-5
D: -
DNA: TGTGCCAGCAGCTCCGACAGAGGGTTCGATGAGACCCAGTACTTC
CDR3: CASSSDRGFDETQYF

size: -
V: TRBV19
J: TRBJ2-7
D: TRBD2
DNA: TGTGCCAGTAGTCGCGGTGTGCCGGGACTAGCCTCCTACGAGCAGTACTTC
CDR3: CASSRGVPGLASYEQYF

size: -
V: TRBV4-1
J: TRBJ2-1
D: TRBD2
DNA: TGCGCCAGCAGCCAAGCGAGCGGGGGTAGTGAGCAGTTCTTC
CDR3: CASSQASGGSEQFF

size: once
V: TRBV7-8
J: TRBJ2-3
D: -
DNA: TGTGCCAGCAGCATGCCGGATCGGAGGTACACAGATACGCAGTATTTT
CDR3: CASSMPDRRYTDTQYF

size: -
V: TRBV11-2
J: TRBJ2-1
D: TRBD1
DNA: TGTGCCAGCACCACGAGGACAGGGGGCGCACCCCTAAATAACAATGAGCAGTTCTTC
CDR3: CASTTRTGGAPLNNNEQFF

size: -
V: TRBV7-2
J: TRBJ2-7
D: -
DNA: TGTGCCAGCAGCTTGTCTCTCTGGGGTCGGCCAGACCTTTCCTACGAGCAGTACTTC
CDR3: CASSLSLWGRPDLSYEQYF

size: -
V: TRBV29-1
J: TRBJ2-5
D: TRBD1
DNA: TGCAGCTTCGTGACAGGGCAAGAGACCCAGTACTTC
CDR3: CSFVTGQETQYF

size: once
V: TRBV27
J: TRBJ2-3
D: -
DNA: TGTGCCAGCAGTTTACGGGCAGACCAAGATACGCAGTATTTT
CDR3: CASSLRADQDTQYF

size: -
V: TRBV7-9
J: TRBJ2-7
D: -
DNA: TGTGCCAGCAGCCTGGACGGCCCCTACGAGCAGTACTTC
CDR3: CASSLDGPYEQYF

size: -
V: TRBV7-9
J: TRBJ2-7
D: TRBD1
DNA: TGTGCCAGCAGCTTTCGGGGACAGTCCTACGAGCAGTACTTC
CDR3: CASSFRGQSYEQYF

size: -
V: TRBV7-9
J: TRBJ2-7
D: -
DNA: TGTGCCAGCAGCTTTGAGGGGAGCTCCTACGAGCAGTACTTC
CDR3: CASSFEGSSYEQYF

size: -
V: TRBV25-1
J: TRBJ2-5
D: TRBD2
DNA: TGTGCCAGCAGTGAATGGGTAGCGGGGGTGAGAGAGACCCAGTACTTC
CDR3: CASSEWVAGVRETQYF

size: once
V: TRBV6-6
J: TRBJ2-7
D: TRBD2
DNA: TGTGCCAGCAGTTTTTCCGCGGGGGGGGCCTACGAGCAGTACTTC
CDR3: CASSFSAGGAYEQYF

size: -
V: TRBV25-1
J: TRBJ2-3
D: -
DNA: TGTGCCAGCAGTGAAACTAGCTTCACAGATACGCAGTATTTT
CDR3: CASSETSFTDTQYF

size: -
V: TRBV28
J: TRBJ1-2
D: -
DNA: TGTGCCAGCAGCCCCATAGGGTTTTCTTACGGCTACACCTTC
CDR3: CASSPIGFSYGYTF

size: -
V: TRBV6-5
J: TRBJ1-1
D: TRBD1
DNA: TGTGCCAGCACCCCGGGACAGGGGCGGACTGAAGCTTTCTTT
CDR3: CASTPGQGRTEAFF